Listed here are 32 T cell receptor beta chains from one sample, sequenced in a study of CXCR3-negative and CXCR3-positive naive CD8 T cells. UMI labels and 5' RACE were used to prepare the TRB cDNA libraries. TCRdb reprocessed the 5' RACE reads, keeping one entry per CDR3 protein, no DNA. In all, the sample yields tens of thousands of distinct CDR3 sequences. What was sequenced was naive CXCR3- CD8+ T cells from blood. Stated subset: CD45RO-CCR7+CD27+CD95- naive CD8+ T cells lacking CXCR3 (TNR3-). The origin of the receptors is a human donor in good health. Some clones in this sample may be carry-over from other donors' samples.

J is TRBJ2-1 and V is TRBV6-6; TCRdb designates TRBD1, a call that cannot be tested without DNA. Germline CDR1 MNHNY, CDR2 SVGAGI (reference sequence). The CDR3 runs to 15 residues. The chain's CDR3 is CASSYPRDNYNEQFF.

The CDR3 loop is CASSVTSGGASEQFF. The rearrangement links TRBV9 to TRBJ2-1; the D gene TCRdb calls, TRBD2, cannot be checked with no DNA. Per the germline V gene, CDR1 is SGDLS and CDR2 is YYNGEE. CDR3 length: 15 residues.

The V gene is TRBV4-3, the J gene TRBJ2-3; TCRdb picks TRBD2, but there is no DNA to check that call. This CDR3 comprises 19 residues. Germline V gene sequence: CDR1 LGHNA, CDR2 YSLEER. CDR3 sequence: CASSQDLAGGPKVTDTQYF.

The rearrangement uses TRBV27 and TRBJ1-1; there is no DNA to check the TCRdb D call of TRBD1. Germline V lookup: CDR1 MNHEY, CDR2 SMNVEV (reference sequence). The CDR3 length is 13 residues. CDR3 in amino acids: CASGDRGNTEAFF.

This sequence joins TRBV5-4 and TRBJ2-7; TCRdb names TRBD1, which stays unverified in the absence of DNA. This CDR3 is 17 amino acids long. Germline loops: CDR1 SGHNT, CDR2 YYREEE (reference sequence). The CDR3 sequence is CASSDLGGGGSSYEQYF.

The CDR3 spells CASRSGGASYNEQFF. The rearrangement links TRBV27 to TRBJ2-1; TCRdb gives TRBD2 as the D gene, but with no DNA this cannot be confirmed. This CDR3 has 15 amino acids. CDR1 MNHEY and CDR2 SMNVEV come from the germline V gene (reference sequence).

The chain employs TRBV27 and TRBJ1-1; the D call from TCRdb, TRBD1, cannot be confirmed without DNA. The CDR3 loop spans 13 amino acids. Germline V gene lookup returns CDR1 MNHEY and CDR2 SMNVEV (reference sequence). CDR3 residues: CASSLSPRAEAFF.

The V and J genes are TRBV29-1 and TRBJ2-1; no DNA is available, so the TRBD1 call from TCRdb remains unchecked. The CDR3 spans 13 residues. CDR1 is SQVTM and CDR2 is ANQGSEA in the germline V gene. The CDR3 reads CSVGGAATNEQFF.

The gene calls are TRBV14 and TRBJ2-2. Germline-derived CDR1 and CDR2 are SGHDN and FVKESK. CDR3 size: 12 residues. This CDR3 is CASSQVTWELFF.

The chain links TRBV12-3 or TRBV12-4 to TRBJ2-3; TCRdb selects TRBD1, and the lack of DNA leaves this call unchecked. The CDR3 is 17 amino acids. CDR3 amino acids: CASSFGPQPGDTDTQYF.

The chain carries TRBV20-1 and TRBJ1-1. The CDR3 is 14 residues long. CDR1 and CDR2 (germline): DFQATT, SNEGSKA (reference sequence). This chain's CDR3 is CSARGEGRETEAFF.

V is TRBV10-1 and J is TRBJ1-1. Germline V gives CDR1 WNHNN, CDR2 SYGVQD (reference sequence). CDR3 length: 13 residues. This CDR3 is CASSGGMNTEAFF.

This sequence joins TRBV4-1 and TRBJ1-3. The CDR3 sequence is 12 residues long. The germline V gene encodes CDR1 MGHRA and CDR2 YSYEKL. This CDR3 reads CASSHDRSTIYF.

The chain uses TRBV20-1 and TRBJ2-1; TCRdb's D call of TRBD2 is untestable without DNA. CDR1 and CDR2 from the germline V gene are DFQATT and SNEGSKA (reference sequence). The CDR3 length is 18 residues. CDR3 sequence reads: CSARDLETSGGRGYEQFF.

The V gene is TRBV28, the J gene TRBJ2-1. Germline V gene sequence: CDR1 MDHEN, CDR2 SYDVKM. The CDR3 is made up of 15 amino acids. The CDR3 protein is CASSLAGRANNEQFF.

The V gene is TRBV9, the J gene TRBJ2-5; the TRBD2 assignment by TCRdb is unverifiable without DNA. Germline V gives CDR1 SGDLS, CDR2 YYNGEE. The CDR3 has 18 residues. The CDR3 reads CASSVSTSGGKLQETQYF. Based on the CDR3 plus reference TRBV9 and TRBJ2-5, the full variable domain is DSGVTQTPKHLITATGQRVTLRCSPRSGDLSVYWYQQSLDQGLQFLIQYYNGEERAKGNILERFSAQQFPDLHSELNLSSLELGDSALYFCASSVSTSGGKLQETQYFGPGTRLLVL.

This sequence joins TRBV28 and TRBJ2-7; TCRdb selects TRBD1, and the lack of DNA leaves this call unchecked. CDR3 length: 14 amino acids. Per the germline V gene, CDR1 is MDHEN and CDR2 is SYDVKM. The CDR3 sequence: CASSSRQKFYEQYF.

The J gene is TRBJ1-1, the V gene TRBV7-3; TCRdb names TRBD1, which stays unverified in the absence of DNA. Germline values: CDR1 SGHTA, CDR2 FQGTGA. The CDR3 is made up of 14 amino acids. This chain's CDR3 is CATATGGGNTEAFF.

The CDR3 sequence is CSARDLFSNQPQHF. The gene calls are TRBV20-1 and TRBJ1-5. Germline assignment: CDR1 DFQATT and CDR2 SNEGSKA (reference sequence). The CDR3 is 14 residues long.

V gene TRBV4-3 combines with J gene TRBJ1-1; TCRdb calls TRBD1, which cannot be checked without DNA. From germline, CDR1 is LGHNA and CDR2 YSLEER. The CDR3 is 15 amino acids. This chain's CDR3 is CASSHTGGMNTEAFF.

V is TRBV21-1 and J is TRBJ2-7; lacking DNA, the TRBD1 call made by TCRdb goes unchecked. TRBV21-1 has pseudogene status. The CDR3 is made up of 16 amino acids. The CDR3 sequence is CASLPHILDISYEQYF.

This chain uses TRBV4-3 with TRBJ2-6. The CDR3 extends over 16 amino acids. CDR1 and CDR2 (germline): LGHNA, YSLEER. CDR3 sequence: CASSQALSSGANVLTF.

V and J are TRBV4-3 and TRBJ2-2. The length of the CDR3 is 15 residues. Germline CDR1 is LGHNA and CDR2 is YSLEER. Here the CDR3 reads CASSQDRSNTGELFF.

The gene calls are TRBV7-9 and TRBJ1-5. The CDR3 loop spans 12 amino acids. Germline CDR1 SEHNR, CDR2 FQNEAQ (reference sequence). CDR3 residues: CASSHQVEPQHF.

The rearrangement uses TRBV10-3 and TRBJ2-1; the TCRdb D gene call, TRBD2, has no DNA to confirm it. CDR1 and CDR2 from the germline V gene are ENHRY and SYGVKD. The CDR3 sequence is 19 residues long. The CDR3 loop is CAISAEGFLIGSGFHEQFF.

J is TRBJ1-1 and V is TRBV29-1; TCRdb's D gene call, TRBD1, goes unchecked for lack of DNA. CDR3 length: 14 residues. Per the germline V gene, CDR1 is SQVTM and CDR2 is ANQGSEA. CDR3 residues: CSVRDRGPNTEAFF.

This chain links TRBV14 with TRBJ2-1; as DNA is missing, the TRBD2 call by TCRdb cannot be tested. CDR3 length: 21 amino acids. The germline CDR1 and CDR2 sequences are SGHDN and FVKESK. CDR3: CASSQVILAGAIRRAYNEQFF.

The chain is built from TRBV4-3 and TRBJ2-1; absent DNA, TCRdb's TRBD2 call cannot be checked. Germline lookup yields CDR1 LGHNA and CDR2 YSLEER. The length of the CDR3 is 16 residues. The CDR3 loop is CASSRRAGGPKNEQFF.

The J gene is TRBJ2-7, the V gene TRBV6-5; with no DNA, the TCRdb D assignment of TRBD1 cannot be verified. The CDR3 covers 14 residues. The germline CDR1 and CDR2 sequences are MNHEY and SVGAGI. CDR3 region: CASSYGTGRYEQYF.

The genes are TRBV4-3 and TRBJ2-2; checking the TCRdb D call of TRBD1 is not possible without DNA. Germline-derived CDR1 and CDR2 are LGHNA and YSLEER. The CDR3 length is 20 residues. The CDR3 loop is CASIYPPWRGSSLGTGELFF.

V gene TRBV6-2 or TRBV6-3 combines with J gene TRBJ2-3. The CDR3 length is 14 residues. Germline loops: CDR1 MNHEY, CDR2 SVGEGT. The CDR3 protein is CASSQVGSTDTQYF.

The chain carries TRBV4-1 and TRBJ1-5; the D call from TCRdb, TRBD1, cannot be confirmed without DNA. Germline assignment: CDR1 MGHRA and CDR2 YSYEKL. The CDR3 covers 14 residues. The CDR3 region is CASSQDWGAQPQHF.